The 29 T cell receptor beta chains reported below all come from one sample, sequenced in a study of blood T cell repertoires in COVID-19. Profiling relied on immunoSEQ multiplex PCR, and the TCRdb table lists in-frame clones only, not all of them. Of some 460,000 clones in the sample, approximately 90% are singletons; the top ten hold approximately 2%. Material: PBMCs or T cells enriched from blood (not recorded which). Receptors originate from a woman aged 18-29 years with acute COVID-19.

CDR3 DNA: TGTGCCAGCAGCTGGACAGCAACAACTAATGAAAAACTGTTTTTT. Translating it yields CASSWTATTNEKLFF. The rearrangement joins TRBV7-8 to TRBJ1-4, with D possibly matching TRBD1 (6 bases). Per the germline V gene, CDR1 is SGHVS and CDR2 is FQNEAQ. Trimming took off 4 bases at V and 0 bases at J, with 9 bases between the two ends. This CDR3 contains 15 residues. The full variable domain, completed using reference TRBV7-8 and TRBJ1-4, is GAGVSQSPRYKVAKRGQDVALRCDPISGHVSLFWYQQALGQGPEFLTYFQNEAQLDKSGLPSDRFFAERPEGSVSTLKIQRTQQEDSAVYLCASSWTATTNEKLFFGSGTQLSVL.

This clone occurred once. The chain has TRBV7-2 and TRBJ2-2; weak D call: TRBD1 (5 bases). V lost 0 bases to trimming and J lost 5 bases, with 10 bases between them. The length of the CDR3 is 15 residues. Per germline, CDR1 SGHTA and CDR2 FQGNSA. CDR3 DNA: TGTGCCAGCAGCTTAGCCTGGACACAAACCGGGGAGCTGTTTTTT. This sequence encodes CASSLAWTQTGELFF.

This clone was seen a handful of times. J is TRBJ1-6 and V is TRBV6-1; no clear D gene. V gave up 3 bases and J gave up 0 bases, with 15 bases separating them. Germline lookup yields CDR1 MNHNS and CDR2 SASEGT. There are 18 residues in the CDR3. In DNA form, the CDR3 reads TGTGCCAGCAGTGATGAGGGAACGGTAGGCTCCTATAATTCACCCCTCCACTTT. This translates into CASSDEGTVGSYNSPLHF.

This chain joins TRBV4-2 and TRBJ2-3; possible D gene TRBD2, 7 bases. The germline CDR1 and CDR2 sequences are LGHNA and YNFKEQ. CDR3 length: 13 amino acids. Trimming cost V 7 bases and J 14 bases, with 22 bases left between them. CDR3 bases: TGTGCCAGCATGGACTACGCGGGGGCCCTTCCGTATTTT. Translating gives CASMDYAGALPYF.

V is TRBV7-2 and J is TRBJ2-5; 14 positions agree with TRBD2. The CDR3 spans 17 residues. The germline gives CDR1 SGHTA, CDR2 FQGNSA. With V trimmed by 1 base and J by 4 bases, 5 bases remained unmatched. CDR3 residues: CASSLGRTSGGRETQYF. CDR3 coding DNA: TGTGCCAGCAGCTTAGGGAGGACTAGCGGGGGGCGAGAGACCCAGTACTTC.

This rearrangement joins TRBV5-6 to TRBJ2-7; 9 bases line up with TRBD1. The J segment lost 3 bases and the V segment lost 1 base, leaving 5 bases of the junction unmatched. The CDR3 covers 15 residues. The V gene's germline CDR1 is SGHDT and CDR2 YYEEEE. In nucleotides, the CDR3 is TGTGCCAGCAGCTTGTCGGGACAGGGAATCTACGAGCAGTACTTC. It yields the protein CASSLSGQGIYEQYF.

This clone came up once. The V gene is TRBV14, the J gene TRBJ2-1; D remains unclear. V was trimmed by 4 bases and J by 4 bases, leaving 8 bases between them. The germline V gene encodes CDR1 SGHDN and CDR2 FVKESK. The CDR3 loop spans 13 amino acids. In DNA, the CDR3 is TGTGCCAGCAGCCCTACTACGTACAATGAGCAGTTCTTC. Translation gives CASSPTTYNEQFF.

The chain is built from TRBV6-5 and TRBJ2-4, with 7 positions matching TRBD1. The V gene end was trimmed by 10 bases and the J gene end by 6 bases; junction bases not matched to a gene: 3. This CDR3 has 11 amino acids. The germline CDR1 and CDR2 sequences are MNHEY and SVGAGI. Here the CDR3 reads CATPGGNIQYF. The DNA of the CDR3 is TGTGCCACCCCAGGGGGAAACATTCAGTACTTC.

V gene TRBV6-5 combines with J gene TRBJ2-7; 7 bases are shared with TRBD2. Germline loops: CDR1 MNHEY, CDR2 SVGAGI. V lost 8 bases to trimming and J lost 2 bases; unmatched junction nucleotides: 9. The CDR3 extends over 14 amino acids. The CDR3 bases are TGTGCCAGCGACGTGGGGGGGTCAGCCTACGAGCAGTACTTC. Translating it yields CASDVGGSAYEQYF.

The chain joins TRBV11-2 to TRBJ2-1; 10 nucleotides agree with TRBD2. V lost 1 base to trimming and J lost 4 bases; unmatched junction nucleotides: 1. Germline V gene sequence: CDR1 SGHAT, CDR2 FQNNGV. CDR3 length equals 15 residues. CDR3 residues: CASSLVAGGYNEQFF. In nucleotides, the CDR3 is TGTGCCAGCAGCTTAGTAGCGGGGGGATACAATGAGCAGTTCTTC.

V is TRBV28 and J is TRBJ2-5; 10 bases align to TRBD2. CDR1 is MDHEN, CDR2 SYDVKM, per germline. The CDR3 is made up of 16 amino acids. The V gene end was trimmed by 7 bases and the J gene end by 3 bases; junction bases not matched to a gene: 11. Written as DNA, the CDR3 is TGTGCCAGCAACCCCGCAAGGACTAGCGGAAAAGAGACCCAGTACTTC. It specifies CASNPARTSGKETQYF. Full variable domain (remainder filled in from reference TRBV28 and TRBJ2-5): DVKVTQSSRYLVKRTGEKVFLECVQDMDHENMFWYRQDPGLGLRLIYFSYDVKMKEKGDIPEGYSVSREKKERFSLILESASTNQTSMYLCASNPARTSGKETQYFGPGTRLLVL.

This chain uses TRBV3-1 (or the pseudogene TRBV3-2) with TRBJ1-1; 11 nucleotides align to TRBD1. Losses at the gene ends were 4 bases for V and 7 bases for J; bases not matched to a gene: 5. Germline CDR1 and CDR2: LGHDT and YNNKEL (reference sequence). This CDR3 is built from 14 residues. The CDR3: CASSPRTGGFEAFF. The CDR3 DNA sequence: TGTGCCAGCAGCCCACGGACAGGGGGCTTTGAAGCTTTCTTT.

The genes are TRBV27 and TRBJ1-1, with D tentatively TRBD1 (6 bases). The V gene's germline CDR1 is MNHEY and CDR2 SMNVEV (reference sequence). The V end lost 5 bases, the J end lost 8 bases, and 15 bases lay between the germline ends. The CDR3 spans 13 residues. This CDR3 is CASSALDSNEAFF. CDR3 DNA: TGTGCCAGCAGTGCATTGGACAGCAACGAAGCTTTCTTT.

This chain connects TRBV9 to TRBJ2-1; D is ambiguous. The germline V gene has CDR1 SGDLS and CDR2 YYNGEE. V gave up 0 bases and J gave up 6 bases, with 10 bases separating them. This CDR3 has 14 amino acids. CDR3 DNA: TGTGCCAGCAGCGTAGTATTAATTTTCAATGAGCAGTTCTTC. As protein: CASSVVLIFNEQFF.

The CDR3 reads CASSLEGAGGEKLFF. The DNA of the CDR3 is TGTGCCAGCAGCTTAGAGGGGGCCGGAGGCGAAAAACTGTTTTTT. The chain links TRBV7-2 to TRBJ1-4; 7 bases are a match to TRBD1. Germline lookup yields CDR1 SGHTA and CDR2 FQGNSA. This CDR3 is 15 amino acids long. The J segment lost 8 bases and the V segment lost 1 base, leaving 7 bases of the junction unmatched.

The genes are TRBV9 and TRBJ1-3, with no clear D. Germline loops: CDR1 SGDLS, CDR2 YYNGEE. CDR3 length equals 15 residues. Trimming shortened V by 0 bases and J by 3 bases, and 10 bases separated the two germline ends. CDR3 sequence: CASSVDPGSGNTIYF. CDR3 nucleotide sequence: TGTGCCAGCAGCGTAGATCCGGGTAGTGGAAACACCATATATTTT.

J is TRBJ1-5 and V is TRBV19; 11 nucleotides line up with TRBD1. CDR1 and CDR2 (germline): LNHDA, SQIVND (reference sequence). The ends lost 5 bases at V and 1 base at J; junction bases unmatched: 7. The CDR3 is 17 residues long. Written as DNA, the CDR3 is TGTGCCAGTAGTGGGACAGGGGGGTTGGTGAGCAATCAGCCCCAGCATTTT. Residues: CASSGTGGLVSNQPQHF.

The genes are TRBV7-3 and TRBJ2-1, with 10 bases aligning to TRBD2. The germline V gene encodes CDR1 SGHTA and CDR2 FQGTGA. Trimming took 6 bases from V and 8 from J; bases not matched to a gene: 13. This CDR3 is built from 16 residues. The DNA for the CDR3 is TGTGCCAGCAGTCTTAGCGGGGGGACTGCGGGGGATGAGCAGTTCTTC. Protein sequence: CASSLSGGTAGDEQFF.

This CDR3 is CSVGLAGESGELFF. The CDR3 region has the DNA TGCAGCGTTGGGCTAGCGGGAGAATCCGGGGAGCTGTTTTTT. The chain employs TRBV29-1 and TRBJ2-2, with 10 bases aligning to TRBD2. In germline, CDR1 is SQVTM, CDR2 ANQGSEA. This CDR3 has 14 amino acids. J lost 6 bases, V lost 4 bases, and 5 bases had no gene match.

This chain connects TRBV30 to TRBJ2-1; D possibly corresponds to TRBD2 (6 bases). CDR1 and CDR2 (germline): GTSNPN, SVGIG (reference sequence). This CDR3 has 14 amino acids. The ends were cut back, 8 bases at V and 1 base at J, with 15 bases in the middle. The CDR3 DNA reads TGTGCCCTACTCGGGGGAGTATCCTACAATGAGCAGTTCTTC. Amino acids: CALLGGVSYNEQFF.

The chain carries TRBV12-3 or TRBV12-4 and TRBJ1-2, with 7 bases aligning to TRBD1. V lost 1 base to trimming and J lost 8 bases; unmatched junction nucleotides: 4. CDR3 length equals 13 residues. CDR3 nucleotide sequence: TGTGCCAGCAGTTTAGGGAGGGGGCACGGCTACACCTTC. It yields the protein CASSLGRGHGYTF.

The genes are TRBV29-1 and TRBJ2-4; no firm D call. Looked up from germline, CDR1 is SQVTM and CDR2 is ANQGSEA. This CDR3 has 11 residues. Trimming cost V 8 bases and J 6 bases, with 11 bases left between them. Written as DNA, the CDR3 is TGCAGCCTTCGTTTCTCAAACATTCAGTACTTC. This sequence encodes CSLRFSNIQYF. The full variable domain, completed using reference TRBV29-1 and TRBJ2-4, is SAVISQKPSRDICQRGTSLTIQCQVDSQVTMMFWYRQQPGQSLTLIATANQGSEATYESGFVIDKFPISRPNLTFSTLTVSNMSPEDSSIYLCSLRFSNIQYFGAGTRLSVL.

J is TRBJ1-6 and V is TRBV30; D is undetermined. Germline assignment: CDR1 GTSNPN and CDR2 SVGIG (reference sequence). This CDR3 contains 14 residues. Between the trimmed V and J ends, which lost 0 bases and 6 bases, there was a span of 9 bases. CDR3 nucleotide sequence: TGTGCCTGGAGTGTACGGTCGCTTAATTCACCCCTCCACTTT. Protein sequence: CAWSVRSLNSPLHF.

This clone was picked up a small number of times. The gene calls are TRBV5-8 and TRBJ1-2; 9 bases map to TRBD1. The V gene end was trimmed by 1 base and the J gene end by 6 bases; junction bases not matched to a gene: 7. Per germline, CDR1 SGHTS and CDR2 YDEGEE. There are 15 residues in the CDR3. CDR3 sequence (DNA): TGTGCCAGCAGCTTGAGTGGGACAGGGATGCATGGCTACACCTTC. Residues: CASSLSGTGMHGYTF.

The chain links TRBV14 to TRBJ1-6, with TRBD1 identical over 8 bases. The CDR3 is 15 amino acids. The V gene's germline CDR1 is SGHDN and CDR2 FVKESK. V gave up 1 base and J gave up 10 bases; unmatched junction bases: 6. For the CDR3, the DNA is TGTGCCAGCAGCCAAGGACAGGGGTTTAGCTCACCCCTCCACTTT. This translates into CASSQGQGFSSPLHF.

V usage is TRBV5-1 and J usage is TRBJ2-2, with 10 bases lining up with TRBD1. The CDR3 runs to 17 residues. V shed 5 bases and J 5 bases; nucleotides not matched to a gene: 12. Germline V gene lookup returns CDR1 SGHRS and CDR2 YFSETQ. The CDR3 loop reads CASRGSWDRGKTGELFF. CDR3 coding DNA: TGCGCCAGCAGGGGCTCTTGGGACAGGGGAAAAACCGGGGAGCTGTTTTTT.

The rearrangement uses TRBV4-1 and TRBJ2-7, with 8 nucleotides matching TRBD1. This CDR3 has 14 amino acids. Trimming at V came to 3 bases and at J to 6 bases, leaving 7 bases not matched to a gene. In germline, CDR1 is MGHRA, CDR2 YSYEKL. The CDR3 DNA reads TGCGCCAGCAGCCAGGAAGGACAGGGCGGCGAGCAGTACTTC. Protein: CASSQEGQGGEQYF.

This sequence joins TRBV18 and TRBJ2-1; 7 bases map to TRBD1. CDR1 is KGHSH and CDR2 is LQKENI in the germline V gene. This CDR3 has 13 amino acids. The V and J ends lost 2 bases and 14 bases, in that order; junction bases with no gene match: 9. As DNA, the CDR3 is TGTGCCAGCTCACCATCGTCGTTACAGGGGAAGTTCTTC. It encodes CASSPSSLQGKFF.

This clone was seen only a few times. The chain couples TRBV11-2 to TRBJ1-2, with D uncertain. The CDR3 is made up of 14 amino acids. Germline CDR1 reads SGHAT; CDR2 reads FQNNGV. Trimming took off 1 base at V and 5 bases at J, with 11 bases between the two ends. DNA of the CDR3: TGTGCCAGCAGCTTAGGCAGGATTTTATATGGCTACACCTTC. It specifies CASSLGRILYGYTF.